Following are 21 T cell receptor beta chains from one sample sequenced in a study of T cell responses to AZD1222 COVID-19 vaccine. Profiled with immunoSEQ multiplex PCR; TCRdb holds only in-frame clones, not every one. The sample lists some 150,000 clones, 70% to 90% occurring once. Sequences were derived from peripheral blood, sampled after recovery from COVID-19. These receptors came from an adult who had recovered from COVID-19.

The chain has TRBV6-5 and TRBJ1-2; the match to TRBD1 covers 7 bases. From germline, CDR1 is MNHEY and CDR2 SVGAGI. V was pared by 6 bases and J by 5 bases, with 9 bases of the junction left unmatched. The CDR3 is 14 residues long. DNA for the CDR3: TGTGCCAGCAGAGGTACAGGGGAGCGGTATGGCTACACCTTC. Translated, it gives CASRGTGERYGYTF.

This chain links TRBV2 with TRBJ2-1; TRBD2 matches 8 bases. The CDR3 has 15 amino acids. Germline CDR1 and CDR2: SNHLY and FYNNEI. V dropped 5 bases and J dropped 9; count of bases not matched to a gene: 12. The CDR3 is CASSSTGGRRSEQFF. CDR3 bases: TGTGCCAGCAGTTCTACGGGAGGGCGGAGAAGTGAGCAGTTCTTC.

V and J are TRBV2 and TRBJ1-2; 7 bases agree with TRBD1. The germline CDR1 and CDR2 sequences are SNHLY and FYNNEI. Trimming took 7 bases from V and 4 from J; bases not matched to a gene: 9. This CDR3 has 14 residues. CDR3 region: CASKDRTTFYGYTF. The DNA of the CDR3 is TGTGCCAGCAAGGACAGGACAACCTTCTATGGCTACACCTTC.

Only one count was recorded for this clone. The gene calls are TRBV10-3 and TRBJ2-5; D is unclear. Germline assignment: CDR1 ENHRY and CDR2 SYGVKD. The CDR3 consists of 13 residues. The germline V and J ends were trimmed by 0 bases and 3 bases, with 5 bases remaining between them. CDR3 sequence (DNA): TGTGCCATCAGTGAGTCTGCCAAAGAGACCCAGTACTTC. Translated: CAISESAKETQYF.

This clone has a single count. The rearrangement joins TRBV5-3 to TRBJ2-1; 9 positions match TRBD2. TRBV5-3 qualifies as an ORF whose function is uncertain. This CDR3 has 14 amino acids. The J segment lost 8 bases and the V segment lost 10 bases, leaving 13 bases of the junction unmatched. The CDR3 here is CAGTLAGLGHEQFF. The CDR3 DNA is TGTGCCGGGACACTAGCGGGCCTGGGACATGAGCAGTTCTTC.

This rearrangement joins TRBV9 to TRBJ2-3, with 7 nucleotides matching TRBD2. J gave up 2 bases and V 6 bases, and 12 bases lay outside the gene matches. The CDR3 has 16 amino acids. Germline CDR1 SGDLS, CDR2 YYNGEE. The CDR3 region is CASNPGTGGFTDTQYF. For the CDR3, the DNA is TGTGCCAGCAACCCCGGGACGGGGGGATTCACAGATACGCAGTATTTT.

The V gene is TRBV13, the J gene TRBJ1-2, with TRBD1 matching 9 bases. The CDR3 loop spans 15 amino acids. Per the germline V gene, CDR1 is PRHDT and CDR2 is FYEKMQ (reference sequence). V trimming: 4 bases; J trimming: 6 bases; junction bases outside the gene matches: 9. CDR3 nucleotides: TGTGCCAGCAGCTCCCGGGACAGGGTGGGTAATGGCTACACCTTC. It codes for CASSSRDRVGNGYTF.

This rearrangement joins TRBV5-1 to TRBJ2-7; either TRBD1 or TRBD2 may fit D (5 bases each). The CDR3 has 13 amino acids. From germline, CDR1 is SGHRS and CDR2 YFSETQ. V was trimmed by 4 bases and J by 6 bases, leaving 14 bases between them. CDR3 residues: CASSVYRGGEQYF. CDR3 nucleotide sequence: TGCGCCAGCAGCGTATATCGGGGCGGCGAGCAGTACTTC.

This chain links TRBV5-1 with TRBJ2-5; D might be TRBD2 (6 bases). CDR1 SGHRS and CDR2 YFSETQ come from the germline V gene. The CDR3 is 14 residues long. Deletions cut 1 base from V and 1 base from J, with 8 bases between. CDR3 coding DNA: TGCGCCAGCAGCTTGAGGGGACTCCAAGAGACCCAGTACTTC. Protein: CASSLRGLQETQYF.

The CDR3 bases are TGTGCCAGCAGCTTGGCCACTTACAATGAGCAGTTCTTC. Its protein product is CASSLATYNEQFF. The V call is TRBV5-4, the J call TRBJ2-1; D is ambiguous. Germline V gene data show CDR1 as SGHNT and CDR2 as YYREEE (reference sequence). This CDR3 is 13 amino acids long. V lost 0 bases and J 4 bases, leaving 5 bases between the germline ends.

The chain carries TRBV2 and TRBJ2-3, with a tentative D call TRBD1 (6 bases). Germline V CDR1 and CDR2: SNHLY, FYNNEI. The CDR3 has 12 residues. The V and J ends lost 3 bases and 5 bases respectively, with 6 bases between them. The CDR3 reads CASSDRGDTQYF. The CDR3 DNA sequence: TGTGCCAGCAGTGACAGGGGAGATACGCAGTATTTT.

This clone was counted at least ten times. The chain couples TRBV4-1 to TRBJ1-2; D remains ambiguous. The V and J ends lost 3 bases and 2 bases respectively, with 10 bases between them. Germline V lookup: CDR1 MGHRA, CDR2 YSYEKL. The CDR3 has 14 amino acids. CDR3 DNA sequence: TGCGCCAGCAGCCATGAAGGGCGGAACTATGGCTACACCTTC. The encoded protein is CASSHEGRNYGYTF.

The chain has TRBV5-4 and TRBJ1-1; D is ambiguous. The CDR3 consists of 16 residues. Germline CDR1 and CDR2: SGHNT and YYREEE (reference sequence). V lost 4 bases and J 0 bases, leaving 16 bases between the germline ends. CDR3 region: CASSIGRARLNTEAFF. The CDR3 coding sequence is TGTGCCAGCAGCATTGGGAGGGCCAGGCTGAACACTGAAGCTTTCTTT.

This rearrangement joins TRBV7-2 to TRBJ2-3, with TRBD2 matching over 8 bases. The germline CDR1 and CDR2 sequences are SGHTA and FQGNSA. V dropped 3 bases and J dropped 3; count of bases not matched to a gene: 8. This CDR3 is built from 16 residues. The CDR3 coding sequence is TGTGCCAGCAGCTTGGTCGGGGGGGCCGGAACAGATACGCAGTATTTT. It encodes CASSLVGGAGTDTQYF. Full variable domain (rest looked up from reference TRBV7-2 and TRBJ2-3): GAGVSQSPSNKVTEKGKDVELRCDPISGHTALYWYRQSLGQGLEFLIYFQGNSAPDKSGLPSDRFSAERTGGSVSTLTIQRTQQEDSAVYLCASSLVGGAGTDTQYFGPGTRLTVL.

The rearrangement uses TRBV15 and TRBJ1-1; D might be TRBD1 (6 bases). Germline V gene sequence: CDR1 LNHNV, CDR2 YYDKDF (reference sequence). The CDR3 contains 16 residues. V was cut by 1 base and J by 0 bases, with 12 bases left in between. CDR3 loop: CATSRGGHGVNTEAFF. CDR3 nucleotides: TGTGCCACCAGCAGAGGGGGGCACGGTGTGAACACTGAAGCTTTCTTT.

V gene TRBV14 combines with J gene TRBJ2-1; 10 nucleotides match TRBD2. Germline loops: CDR1 SGHDN, CDR2 FVKESK. The ends lost 6 bases at V and 8 bases at J; junction bases unmatched: 7. CDR3 length: 14 amino acids. CDR3 in amino acids: CASRRAGGRDEQFF. CDR3 nucleotide sequence: TGTGCCAGCAGGAGAGCGGGGGGGCGCGATGAGCAGTTCTTC.

The V and J genes are TRBV7-8 and TRBJ2-3; tentatively, D is TRBD2 (5 bases). V was cut by 4 bases and J by 4 bases, with 18 bases left in between. CDR3 length: 16 residues. The germline gives CDR1 SGHVS, CDR2 FQNEAQ. CDR3 sequence (DNA): TGTGCCAGCAGCTGGTCTCTAGTGGGTAGCGCAGATACGCAGTATTTT. Translated: CASSWSLVGSADTQYF.

The J gene is TRBJ2-3, the V gene TRBV5-1; 8 bases align to TRBD2. The germline V gene encodes CDR1 SGHRS and CDR2 YFSETQ. CDR3 size: 16 residues. With 1 base clipped from V and 0 bases from J, the junction kept 4 bases outside the gene matches. The CDR3 sequence: CASSLRAGGSTDTQYF. CDR3 DNA: TGCGCCAGCAGCTTGAGGGCGGGAGGTAGCACAGATACGCAGTATTTT. Looking up the rest from reference TRBV5-1 and TRBJ2-3 gives the full variable domain: KAGVTQTPRYLIKTRGQQVTLSCSPISGHRSVSWYQQTPGQGLQFLFEYFSETQRNKGNFPGRFSGRQFSNSRSEMNVSTLELGDSALYLCASSLRAGGSTDTQYFGPGTRLTVL.

The V call is TRBV7-9, the J call TRBJ1-1; no definite D call. CDR3 length equals 15 residues. Germline values: CDR1 SEHNR, CDR2 FQNEAQ (reference sequence). Trimming took 5 bases from V and 0 from J, leaving 13 bases between them. The CDR3 DNA reads TGTGCCAGCAGCCCGAGTCTTCTTATGAACACTGAAGCTTTCTTT. This translates into CASSPSLLMNTEAFF.

This chain uses TRBV21-1 with TRBJ1-2; the D segment call TRBD1 is taken from the table without a DNA check. TRBV21-1 is designated a pseudogene. The CDR3 loop spans 17 amino acids. CDR3: CASSPGNRGQQHYGYTF. Here the CDR3 DNA reads TGTGCCAGCAGCCCAGGGAACAGGGGACAACAACACTATGGCTACACCTTC.

This clone was seen a handful of times. The J gene is TRBJ2-3, the V gene TRBV20-1; D is possibly TRBD1 or TRBD2 (5 bases each). CDR3 length equals 14 residues. V lost 3 bases to trimming and J lost 2 bases, with 12 bases between them. Germline loops: CDR1 DFQATT, CDR2 SNEGSKA (reference sequence). The CDR3 sequence: CSASGGGNTDTQYF. The CDR3 nucleotides are TGCAGTGCTAGTGGTGGGGGTAACACAGATACGCAGTATTTT.